This paragraph reports one T cell receptor (beta chain). Its antigen is still unknown. This entry belongs to a study of radiotherapy plus CTLA-4 blockade in lung cancer. Overall study context: Objective responses arose in around a sixth of patients, and roughly 31% experienced disease control.

Germline CDR1 is MDHEN and CDR2 is SYDVKM. Deletions cut 5 bases from V and 1 base from J, with 6 bases between. The CDR3 runs 12 residues. Assay used: immunoSEQ multiplex PCR; TCRdb lists only in-frame clones, some missing. The data hold 30,000 to 40,000 clones, with 60% to 75% observed a single time. Points from the study as a whole: Early blood T cell clone dynamics, with interferon-beta, were reported to best predict response. There was expansion of tumor-derived TCR clones in blood after radiotherapy plus ipilimumab.

The sequences come from peripheral blood, collected from a patient treated with radiotherapy plus ipilimumab. The rearrangement links TRBV28 to TRBJ2-7; D gene uncertain. The clonotype was recovered from a human donor with non-small cell lung cancer who had stable disease on radiotherapy plus ipilimumab. The CDR3 protein is CASSLLSYEQYF. The CDR3 nucleotides read TGTGCCAGCAGTCTACTTTCCTACGAGCAGTACTTC.